Presented here are 21 T cell receptor beta chains from one specimen sequenced in a study of T cells after posttransplantation cyclophosphamide. Sequenced by immunoSEQ multiplex PCR; TCRdb stores in-frame clones only, minus some. In the table there are fewer than 10,000 clones, 70% to 90% of which are singletons. Cyclophosphamide on days +3 and +4 followed busulfan-fludarabine conditioning and a marrow graft. The sample consisted of PBMCs, taken after allogeneic stem cell transplant with posttransplant cyclophosphamide. All receptors derive from a female patient in her thirties or forties who received an allogeneic stem cell transplant from an unrelated donor, was CMV-positive, and had no GVHD. The graft donor may have given rise to some T cells.

The V and J genes are TRBV9 and TRBJ2-2; tentatively, D is TRBD1 (5 bases). CDR3 size: 18 residues. Trimming cost V 0 bases and J 1 base, with 16 bases left between them. Germline CDR1 is SGDLS and CDR2 is YYNGEE. The CDR3 DNA is TGTGCCAGCAGCGTAGTAAAGGGGTCCCCCTTGAACACCGGGGAGCTGTTTTTT. Translation gives CASSVVKGSPLNTGELFF.

V usage is TRBV9 and J usage is TRBJ2-5; 9 nucleotides line up with TRBD2. This CDR3 region has 16 residues. Germline CDR1 is SGDLS and CDR2 is YYNGEE. The V and J ends lost 1 base and 5 bases, in that order; junction bases with no gene match: 9. The CDR3 nucleotides read TGTGCCAGCAGCGTATCATTAGCGGGGGACCGGGAGACCCAGTACTTC. This codes for CASSVSLAGDRETQYF.

V and J are TRBV5-6 and TRBJ2-2; D remains unclear. The CDR3 loop spans 14 amino acids. Between the trimmed V and J ends, which lost 0 bases and 4 bases, there was a span of 7 bases. The V gene's germline CDR1 is SGHDT and CDR2 YYEEEE. CDR3 DNA: TGTGCCAGCAGCTTGGACTTTTCCACCGGGGAGCTGTTTTTT. Amino acid sequence: CASSLDFSTGELFF. The full variable domain, its missing parts supplied by reference TRBV5-6 and TRBJ2-2, is DAGVTQSPTHLIKTRGQQVTLRCSPKSGHDTVSWYQQALGQGPQFIFQYYEEEERQRGNFPDRFSGHQFPNYSSELNVNALLLGDSALYLCASSLDFSTGELFFGEGSRLTVL.

The rearrangement links TRBV11-3 to TRBJ2-7; maybe TRBD1 (6 bases). V lost 3 bases to trimming and J lost 1 base, with 7 bases between them. CDR1 and CDR2 (germline): SGHNT, YENEEA. The CDR3 consists of 13 residues. The CDR3 loop reads CASSFGQSYEQYF. The CDR3 region has the DNA TGTGCCAGCAGCTTCGGACAGTCCTACGAGCAGTACTTC.

In DNA, the CDR3 is TGTGCCAGCAGTTACCCGGGACAGGGGAGGGGCACTGAAGCTTTCTTT. Amino acids: CASSYPGQGRGTEAFF. J is TRBJ1-1 and V is TRBV6-5; TRBD1 aligns across 10 bases. The germline V gene encodes CDR1 MNHEY and CDR2 SVGAGI. The CDR3 consists of 16 residues. V lost 2 bases to trimming and J lost 4 bases; unmatched junction nucleotides: 7.

The rearrangement uses TRBV18 and TRBJ1-5, with D possibly being TRBD1 (5 bases). V was clipped by 6 bases and J by 3 bases, with 24 bases between them. Looked up from germline, CDR1 is KGHSH and CDR2 is LQKENI. CDR3 size: 18 residues. The CDR3 DNA reads TGTGCCAGCTCGGACAACCCGACGTGGCGTATGGACAATCAGCCCCAGCATTTT. The encoded protein is CASSDNPTWRMDNQPQHF.

The chain uses TRBV21-1 and TRBJ1-4; the D call TRBD1 from the table was never checked on the DNA. TRBV21-1 is labeled a pseudogene. The length of the CDR3 is 15 residues. The CDR3 spells CASSKSGTGDGKLFF. CDR3 bases: TGTGCCAGCAGCAAGTCCGGGACAGGGGATGGGAAACTGTTTTTT.

This chain joins TRBV15 and TRBJ2-7; D perhaps matches TRBD2 (5 bases). From germline, CDR1 is LNHNV and CDR2 YYDKDF (reference sequence). Trimming shortened V by 0 bases and J by 0 bases, and 12 bases separated the two germline ends. This CDR3 is built from 16 residues. In DNA, the CDR3 is TGTGCCACCAGCAGAGATATAAGCGGAGGCTCCTACGAGCAGTACTTC. Translation: CATSRDISGGSYEQYF. Together with reference TRBV15 and TRBJ2-7, the CDR3 gives the full variable domain: DAMVIQNPRYQVTQFGKPVTLSCSQTLNHNVMYWYQQKSSQAPKLLFHYYDKDFNNEADTPDNFQSRRPNTSFCFLDIRSPGLGDTAMYLCATSRDISGGSYEQYFGPGTRLTVT.

This rearrangement joins TRBV6-1 to TRBJ2-1; possibly TRBD2 for D (5 bases). The V gene's germline CDR1 is MNHNS and CDR2 SASEGT. V shed 7 bases and J shed 0 bases, with 13 bases lying between them. CDR3 length: 15 amino acids. CDR3 coding DNA: TGTGCCAGCACCGGGATCCCCAGCTCCTACAATGAGCAGTTCTTC. Protein product: CASTGIPSSYNEQFF.

J is TRBJ1-1 and V is TRBV5-1; D is ambiguous. Per the germline V gene, CDR1 is SGHRS and CDR2 is YFSETQ. CDR3 size: 17 residues. V was clipped by 0 bases and J by 5 bases, with 20 bases between them. The DNA of the CDR3 is TGCGCCAGCAGCTTGGACGACCTACTATTCCCAAGGACTGAAGCTTTCTTT. Amino acids: CASSLDDLLFPRTEAFF.

This clone was counted only a few times. The rearrangement links TRBV5-1 to TRBJ1-1; 9 nucleotides agree with TRBD1. V shed 6 bases and J 4 bases; nucleotides not matched to a gene: 7. CDR1 SGHRS and CDR2 YFSETQ come from the germline V gene. CDR3 length: 14 amino acids. The CDR3 protein is CASNQGQGPTEAFF. CDR3 DNA: TGCGCCAGCAATCAAGGACAGGGGCCCACTGAAGCTTTCTTT.

This chain joins TRBV6-1 and TRBJ1-5; 7 positions agree with TRBD1. The CDR3 is 16 residues long. Germline V gene data show CDR1 as MNHNS and CDR2 as SASEGT. V gave up 2 bases and J gave up 3 bases; unmatched junction bases: 7. Written as DNA, the CDR3 is TGTGCCAGCAGTGAATCCAGGGGACAGCTCAATCAGCCCCAGCATTTT. Its translation is CASSESRGQLNQPQHF.

The chain recombines TRBV7-3 with TRBJ2-2; TRBD2 matches at 7 bases. J was trimmed by 1 base and V by 2 bases; bases with no gene match: 4. This CDR3 has 16 amino acids. CDR1 and CDR2 (germline): SGHTA, FQGTGA. CDR3 region: CASSLGLAVNTGELFF. As DNA, the CDR3 is TGTGCCAGCAGCTTAGGTCTAGCGGTGAACACCGGGGAGCTGTTTTTT.

The chain combines TRBV7-3 with TRBJ2-1, with a weak D call TRBD1 (5 bases). Germline V gene sequence: CDR1 SGHTA, CDR2 FQGTGA. The CDR3 is made up of 16 amino acids. The V end lost 1 base, the J end lost 0 bases, and 10 bases lay between the germline ends. Here the CDR3 DNA reads TGTGCCAGCAGCTTAATAGGGGATTCCTCCTACAATGAGCAGTTCTTC. Its protein is CASSLIGDSSYNEQFF.

J is TRBJ2-3 and V is TRBV5-1, with D maybe TRBD1 (5 bases). Deletions cut 4 bases from V and 6 bases from J, with 12 bases between. The CDR3 is 13 amino acids. Germline CDR1 reads SGHRS; CDR2 reads YFSETQ. The DNA for the CDR3 is TGCGCCAGCAGCGGTGACAGATTCGATACGCAGTATTTT. Its protein is CASSGDRFDTQYF.

The V and J genes are TRBV29-1 and TRBJ1-1; D not certain. V lost 5 bases and J lost 0, with 13 bases in between. CDR1 is SQVTM and CDR2 is ANQGSEA in the germline V gene. The CDR3 is 14 amino acids. CDR3 region: CSVSPESLNTEAFF. The CDR3 DNA reads TGCAGCGTTTCTCCAGAATCATTGAACACTGAAGCTTTCTTT.

CDR3 sequence: CASSTSGGVYEQYF. The CDR3, as DNA: TGTGCCAGCAGTACTAGCGGGGGGGTTTACGAGCAGTACTTC. The genes are TRBV7-2 and TRBJ2-7, with 13 bases identical to TRBD2. Per the germline V gene, CDR1 is SGHTA and CDR2 is FQGNSA. Unmatched junction bases numbered 3, after V lost 6 bases and J lost 4 bases. The CDR3 extends over 14 amino acids.

The gene calls are TRBV9 and TRBJ1-2; TRBD1 aligns across 8 bases. V gave up 4 bases and J gave up 5 bases; unmatched junction bases: 10. The CDR3 length is 15 residues. Per germline, CDR1 SGDLS and CDR2 YYNGEE. Written as DNA, the CDR3 is TGTGCCAGCAGCCCCCGGGGACAGGTCGAGTATGGCTACACCTTC. Its translation: CASSPRGQVEYGYTF.

This clone rates as large. This sequence joins TRBV5-6 and TRBJ2-7, with 8 bases fitting TRBD2. V lost 4 bases to trimming and J lost 0 bases; unmatched junction nucleotides: 12. CDR1 and CDR2 from the germline V gene are SGHDT and YYEEEE. The CDR3 extends over 17 amino acids. The CDR3 reads CASSGLFSGISSYEQYF. The CDR3 DNA reads TGTGCCAGCAGCGGCCTTTTTAGCGGGATAAGCTCCTACGAGCAGTACTTC.

The chain combines TRBV4-3 with TRBJ1-6; D gene ambiguous. V was pared by 0 bases and J by 8 bases, with 8 bases between. The CDR3 is 14 amino acids. Looked up from germline, CDR1 is LGHNA and CDR2 is YSLEER. The CDR3 DNA reads as TGCGCCAGCAGCCAAGATGGTCGGGATTCACCCCTCCACTTT. Protein sequence: CASSQDGRDSPLHF.

This clone was seen once. V is TRBV27 and J is TRBJ2-2, with D perhaps TRBD2 (6 bases). Germline V lookup: CDR1 MNHEY, CDR2 SMNVEV (reference sequence). This CDR3 has 16 residues. V was trimmed by 3 bases and J by 2 bases, leaving 13 bases between them. CDR3 sequence (DNA): TGTGCCAGCAGTTTCTTCGGGACTCTTAACACCGGGGAGCTGTTTTTT. Its protein is CASSFFGTLNTGELFF.